This TCR beta chain is from a study of blood T cell repertoires in COVID-19. The germline V and J ends were trimmed by 2 bases and 2 bases, with 3 bases remaining between them. This CDR3 contains 11 residues. Germline CDR1 reads DFQATT; CDR2 reads SNEGSKA (reference sequence). Participants were placed into cohorts based on the clinical history they reported. Clones were sequenced by immunoSEQ multiplex PCR, and TCRdb holds only the in-frame ones, with some missing. Of 200,000 to 250,000 clones listed, 75% to 90% are singletons. Sequencing input: PBMCs or T cells enriched from blood (not recorded which). The rearrangement uses TRBV20-1 and TRBJ1-2; no clear D. The clonotype originates from a woman in her twenties or thirties who had been exposed to COVID-19. CDR3 coding DNA: TGCAGTGCTAGAAGCAACTATGGCTACACCTTC. It codes for CSARSNYGYTF.